At least ten counts were recorded for the clone carrying this T cell receptor beta chain. Its target is not known. These data are taken from a study of T-cell reconstitution after alpha-beta-depleted transplantation in children. V was clipped by 4 bases and J by 3 bases, with 16 bases between them. The V gene's germline CDR1 is SGHKS and CDR2 YYEKEE (reference sequence). The CDR3 has 15 amino acids. Unique molecular identifiers were incorporated during preparation of the TCRbeta library. TCRdb ran MiXCR on the PCR reads and lists one entry per CDR3 protein. The repertoire includes 200,000 or so distinct CDR3 sequences, approximately 6% of them detected once, and around 4.1% sits in the top ten. Findings of the study overall: The authors attributed T-cell counts and diversity one year after transplant mostly to newly produced T cells. For some patients, TCRbeta diversity was high at day 60 because of recipient T cells and thymic progenitors that survived.

This specimen was PBMCs, taken before TCRalphabeta/CD19-depleted stem cell transplant. The source is a girl under three years old with combined immunodeficiency, due to receive a stem cell transplant. V gene TRBV5-5 combines with J gene TRBJ1-2; a possible D gene is TRBD1 (5 bases). CDR3 bases: TGTGCCAGCAGCCCGTGGTTAGGGGACGACTATGGCTACACCTTC. It codes for CASSPWLGDDYGYTF.